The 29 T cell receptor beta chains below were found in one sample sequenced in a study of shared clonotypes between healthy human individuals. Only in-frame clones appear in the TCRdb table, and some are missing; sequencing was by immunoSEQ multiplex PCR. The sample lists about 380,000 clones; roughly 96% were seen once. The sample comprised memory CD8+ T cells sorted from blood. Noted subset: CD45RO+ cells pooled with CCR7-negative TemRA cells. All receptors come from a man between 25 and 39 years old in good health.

CDR3 sequence reads: CASRDVTSGSREQYF. In DNA, the CDR3 is TGTGCCAGCAGGGACGTAACTAGCGGGAGTCGTGAGCAGTACTTC. The V gene is TRBV28, the J gene TRBJ2-7; TRBD2 matches at 11 bases. The CDR3 consists of 15 residues. V shed 6 bases, J shed 7 bases, and the junction held 11 bases outside the gene matches. Germline-derived CDR1 and CDR2 are MDHEN and SYDVKM.

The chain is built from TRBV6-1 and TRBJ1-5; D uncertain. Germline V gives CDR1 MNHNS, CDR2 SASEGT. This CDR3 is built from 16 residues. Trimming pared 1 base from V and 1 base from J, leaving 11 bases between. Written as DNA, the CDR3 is TGTGCCAGCAGTGAAGGCGTTGGGGTGAGCAATCAGCCCCAGCATTTT. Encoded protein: CASSEGVGVSNQPQHF.

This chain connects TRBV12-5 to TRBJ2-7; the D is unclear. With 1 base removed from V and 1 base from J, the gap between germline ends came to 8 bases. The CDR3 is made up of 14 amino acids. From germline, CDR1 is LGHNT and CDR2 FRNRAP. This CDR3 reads CASGLAPTSYEQYF. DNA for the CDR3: TGTGCTAGTGGTTTGGCTCCGACGTCCTACGAGCAGTACTTC.

Written as DNA, the CDR3 is TGTGCCAGCAGTGAATTTAGCGAGGGGTCGAGGGGCTACACCTTC. Amino acid sequence: CASSEFSEGSRGYTF. The chain uses TRBV2 and TRBJ1-2, with D perhaps matching TRBD1 (5 bases). CDR3 size: 15 residues. The V and J ends lost 2 bases and 8 bases respectively, with 18 bases between them. Germline values: CDR1 SNHLY, CDR2 FYNNEI. Using reference TRBV2 and TRBJ1-2 for the parts outside the CDR3, the full variable domain is EPEVTQTPSHQVTQMGQEVILRCVPISNHLYFYWYRQILGQKVEFLVSFYNNEISEKSEIFDDQFSVERPDGSNFTLKIRSTKLEDSAMYFCASSEFSEGSRGYTFGSGTRLTVV.

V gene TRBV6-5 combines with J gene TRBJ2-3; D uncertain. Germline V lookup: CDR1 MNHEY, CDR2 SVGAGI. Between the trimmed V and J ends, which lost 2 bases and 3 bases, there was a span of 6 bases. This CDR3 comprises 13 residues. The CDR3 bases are TGTGCCAGCAGTTACGGGCGGACAGATACGCAGTATTTT. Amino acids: CASSYGRTDTQYF.

The CDR3 protein is CASSRARTGNLLYNEQFF. CDR3 DNA: TGTGCCAGCAGCCGAGCGCGGACAGGCAACCTCCTCTACAATGAGCAGTTCTTC. The rearrangement links TRBV11-2 to TRBJ2-1; 7 bases are shared with TRBD1. Trimming at V came to 5 bases and at J to 3 bases, leaving 16 bases not matched to a gene. Looked up from germline, CDR1 is SGHAT and CDR2 is FQNNGV. The CDR3 loop spans 18 amino acids.

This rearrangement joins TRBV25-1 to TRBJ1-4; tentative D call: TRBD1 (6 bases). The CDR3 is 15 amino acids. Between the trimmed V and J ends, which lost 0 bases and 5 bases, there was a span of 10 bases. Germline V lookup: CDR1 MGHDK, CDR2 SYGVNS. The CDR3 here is CASSEYRQGNEKLFF. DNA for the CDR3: TGTGCCAGCAGTGAATACAGGCAGGGGAATGAAAAACTGTTTTTT.

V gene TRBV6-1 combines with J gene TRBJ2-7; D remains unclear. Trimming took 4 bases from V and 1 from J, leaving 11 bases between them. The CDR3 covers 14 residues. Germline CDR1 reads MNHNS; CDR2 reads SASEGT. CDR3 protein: CASSVVLDSYEQYF. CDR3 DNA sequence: TGTGCCAGCAGTGTTGTCCTAGATTCCTACGAGCAGTACTTC.

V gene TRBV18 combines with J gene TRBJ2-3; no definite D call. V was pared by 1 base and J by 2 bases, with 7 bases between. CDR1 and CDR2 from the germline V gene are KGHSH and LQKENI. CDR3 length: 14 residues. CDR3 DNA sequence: TGTGCCAGCTCACCACAGGAGCACACAGATACGCAGTATTTT. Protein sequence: CASSPQEHTDTQYF.

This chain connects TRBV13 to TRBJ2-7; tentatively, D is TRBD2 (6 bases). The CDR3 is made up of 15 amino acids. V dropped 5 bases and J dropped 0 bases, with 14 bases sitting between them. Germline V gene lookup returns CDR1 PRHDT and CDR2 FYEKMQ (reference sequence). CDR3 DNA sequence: TGTGCCAGCAGCAGTAAGCGGGCTGTCTCCTACGAGCAGTACTTC. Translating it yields CASSSKRAVSYEQYF.

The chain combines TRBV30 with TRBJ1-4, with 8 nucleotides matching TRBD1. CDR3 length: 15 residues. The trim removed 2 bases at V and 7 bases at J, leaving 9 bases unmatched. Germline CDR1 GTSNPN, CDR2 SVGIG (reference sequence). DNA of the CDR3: TGTGCCTGGAGTACGATCAGGGGGCAGGGTGAAAAACTGTTTTTT. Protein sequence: CAWSTIRGQGEKLFF.

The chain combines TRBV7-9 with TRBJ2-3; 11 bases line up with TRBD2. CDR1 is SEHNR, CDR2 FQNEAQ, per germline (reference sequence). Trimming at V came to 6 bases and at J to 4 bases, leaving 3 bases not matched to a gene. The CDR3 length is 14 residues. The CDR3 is CASSNSGRADTQYF. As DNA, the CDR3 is TGTGCCAGCAGTAATAGCGGGAGGGCAGATACGCAGTATTTT.

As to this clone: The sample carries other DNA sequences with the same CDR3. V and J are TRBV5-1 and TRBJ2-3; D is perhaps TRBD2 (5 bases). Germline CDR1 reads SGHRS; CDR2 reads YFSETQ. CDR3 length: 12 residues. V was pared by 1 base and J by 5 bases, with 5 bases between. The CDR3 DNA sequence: TGCGCCAGCAGCTTGCGGGGAGATACGCAGTATTTT. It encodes CASSLRGDTQYF.

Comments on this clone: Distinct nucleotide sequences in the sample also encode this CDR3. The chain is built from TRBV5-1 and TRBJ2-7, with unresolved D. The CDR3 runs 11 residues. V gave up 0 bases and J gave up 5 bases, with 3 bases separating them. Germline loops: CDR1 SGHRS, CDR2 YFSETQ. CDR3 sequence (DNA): TGCGCCAGCAGCTTGGCAAACGAGCAGTACTTC. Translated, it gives CASSLANEQYF.

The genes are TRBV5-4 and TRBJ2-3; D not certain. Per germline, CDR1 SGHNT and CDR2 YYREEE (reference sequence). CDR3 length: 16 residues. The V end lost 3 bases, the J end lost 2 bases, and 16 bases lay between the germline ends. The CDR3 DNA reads TGTGCCAGCAGCTCGTCTAGTAGAAGGACCACAGATACGCAGTATTTT. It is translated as CASSSSSRRTTDTQYF. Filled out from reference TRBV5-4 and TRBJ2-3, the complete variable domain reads ETGVTQSPTHLIKTRGQQVTLRCSSQSGHNTVSWYQQALGQGPQFIFQYYREEENGRGNFPPRFSGLQFPNYSSELNVNALELDDSALYLCASSSSSRRTTDTQYFGPGTRLTVL.

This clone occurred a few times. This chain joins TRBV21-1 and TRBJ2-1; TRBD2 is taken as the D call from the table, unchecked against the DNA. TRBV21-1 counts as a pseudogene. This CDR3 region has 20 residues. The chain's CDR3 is CASSKVFLYRGRAMDNEQFF. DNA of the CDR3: TGTGCCAGCAGCAAAGTCTTCCTTTACCGCGGGAGGGCTATGGACAATGAGCAGTTCTTC.

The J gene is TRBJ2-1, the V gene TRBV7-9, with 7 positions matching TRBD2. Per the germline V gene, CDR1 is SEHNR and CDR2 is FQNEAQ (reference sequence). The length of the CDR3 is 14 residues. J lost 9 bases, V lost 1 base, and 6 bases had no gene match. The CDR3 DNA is TGTGCCAGCAGCTTAGTCTCCGCGGGAGTTGAGCAGTTCTTC. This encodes CASSLVSAGVEQFF. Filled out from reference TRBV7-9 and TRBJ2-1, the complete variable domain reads DTGVSQNPRHKITKRGQNVTFRCDPISEHNRLYWYRQTLGQGPEFLTYFQNEAQLEKSRLLSDRFSAERPKGSFSTLEIQRTEQGDSAMYLCASSLVSAGVEQFFGPGTRLTVL.

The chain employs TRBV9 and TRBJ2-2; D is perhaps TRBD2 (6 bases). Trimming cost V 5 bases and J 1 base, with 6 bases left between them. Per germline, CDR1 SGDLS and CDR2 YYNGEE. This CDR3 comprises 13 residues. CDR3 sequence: CASSSGNTGELFF. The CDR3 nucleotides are TGTGCCAGCAGTAGCGGGAACACCGGGGAGCTGTTTTTT.

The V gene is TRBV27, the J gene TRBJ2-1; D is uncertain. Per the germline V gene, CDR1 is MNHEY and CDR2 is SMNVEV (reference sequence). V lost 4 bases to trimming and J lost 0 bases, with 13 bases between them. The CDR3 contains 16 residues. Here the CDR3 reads CASSWTLRSSYNEQFF. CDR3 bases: TGTGCCAGCAGTTGGACCTTACGGAGCTCCTACAATGAGCAGTTCTTC.

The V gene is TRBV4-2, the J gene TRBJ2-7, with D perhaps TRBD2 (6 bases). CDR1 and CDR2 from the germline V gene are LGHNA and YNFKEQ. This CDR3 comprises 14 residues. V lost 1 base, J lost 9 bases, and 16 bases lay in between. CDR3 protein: CASSQGRDRLGQYF. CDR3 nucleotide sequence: TGTGCCAGCAGCCAAGGGAGGGACCGCCTGGGGCAGTACTTC.

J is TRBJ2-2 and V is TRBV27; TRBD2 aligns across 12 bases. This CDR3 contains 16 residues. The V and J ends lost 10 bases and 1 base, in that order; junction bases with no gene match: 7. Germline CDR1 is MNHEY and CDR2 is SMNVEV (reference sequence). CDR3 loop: CATKLAGGGNTGELFF. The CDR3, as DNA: TGTGCCACCAAACTAGCGGGAGGCGGGAACACCGGGGAGCTGTTTTTT.

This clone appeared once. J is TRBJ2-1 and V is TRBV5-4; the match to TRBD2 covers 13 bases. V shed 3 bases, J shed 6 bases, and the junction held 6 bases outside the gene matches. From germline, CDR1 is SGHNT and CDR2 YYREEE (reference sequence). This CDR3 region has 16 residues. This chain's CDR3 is CASSYGLAGVRNEQFF. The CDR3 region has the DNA TGTGCCAGCAGCTATGGACTAGCGGGAGTCCGCAATGAGCAGTTCTTC.

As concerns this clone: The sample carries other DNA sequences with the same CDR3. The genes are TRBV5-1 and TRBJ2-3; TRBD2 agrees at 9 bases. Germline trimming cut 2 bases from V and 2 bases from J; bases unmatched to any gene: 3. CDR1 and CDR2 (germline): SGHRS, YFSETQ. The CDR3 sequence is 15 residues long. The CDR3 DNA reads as TGCGCCAGCAGCTTAGCGGGAGGATTCACAGATACGCAGTATTTT. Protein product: CASSLAGGFTDTQYF.

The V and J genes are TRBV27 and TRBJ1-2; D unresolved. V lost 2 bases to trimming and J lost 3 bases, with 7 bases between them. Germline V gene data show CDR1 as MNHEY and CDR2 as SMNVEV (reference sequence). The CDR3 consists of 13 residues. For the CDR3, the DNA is TGTGCCAGCAGTTTAAAGCAGGACTATGGCTACACCTTC. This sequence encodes CASSLKQDYGYTF.

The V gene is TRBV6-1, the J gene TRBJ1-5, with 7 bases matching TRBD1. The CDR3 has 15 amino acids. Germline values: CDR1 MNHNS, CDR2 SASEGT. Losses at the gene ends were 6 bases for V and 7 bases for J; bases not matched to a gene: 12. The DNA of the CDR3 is TGTGCCAGCAGAATCCTGGGACAGCCTCCACAGCCCCAGCATTTT. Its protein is CASRILGQPPQPQHF.

CDR3 coding DNA: TGTGCCAGCAGCTTAGGGGTGGCTGGAAACACCATATATTTT. It is translated as CASSLGVAGNTIYF. The rearrangement links TRBV7-9 to TRBJ1-3; no definite D call. The CDR3 sequence is 14 residues long. The V gene lost 1 base and the J gene lost 2 bases, with 6 bases spanning the gap. The germline V gene encodes CDR1 SEHNR and CDR2 FQNEAQ (reference sequence).

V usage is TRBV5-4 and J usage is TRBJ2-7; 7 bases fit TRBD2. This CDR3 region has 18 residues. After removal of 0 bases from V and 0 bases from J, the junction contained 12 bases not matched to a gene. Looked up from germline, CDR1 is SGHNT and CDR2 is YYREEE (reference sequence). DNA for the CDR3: TGTGCCAGCAGCTTGGGGGAGGGTTGGAGGGCTAGCTCCTACGAGCAGTACTTC. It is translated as CASSLGEGWRASSYEQYF.

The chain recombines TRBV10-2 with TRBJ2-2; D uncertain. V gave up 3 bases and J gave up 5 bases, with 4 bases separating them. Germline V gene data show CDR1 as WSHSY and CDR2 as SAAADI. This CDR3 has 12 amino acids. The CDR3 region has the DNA TGCGCCAGCAGTGACGTTACCGGGGAGCTGTTTTTT. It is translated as CASSDVTGELFF.

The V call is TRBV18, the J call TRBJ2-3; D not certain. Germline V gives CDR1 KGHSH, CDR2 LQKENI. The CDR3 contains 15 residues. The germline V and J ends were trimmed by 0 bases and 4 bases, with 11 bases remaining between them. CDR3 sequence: CASSPPKPQADTQYF. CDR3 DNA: TGTGCCAGCTCACCACCGAAGCCTCAAGCAGATACGCAGTATTTT.